The 26 T cell receptor beta chains below all came from one sample that was sequenced in a study of cytomegalovirus exposure and HLA in healthy donors. PCR used 60 Vbeta primers and 13 Jbeta primers. The protocol was immunoSEQ multiplex PCR, while the TCRdb copy is restricted to in-frame clones and leaves out a portion. The sample has tens of thousands of clones; about 79% are singletons. The sample taken for sequencing was PBMCs. These receptors were collected from a man between 60 and 75 years old in good health and CMV-seropositive.

The rearrangement links TRBV27 to TRBJ1-2, with TRBD1 matching over 7 bases. This CDR3 region has 15 residues. CDR1 and CDR2 (germline): MNHEY, SMNVEV (reference sequence). The ends lost 5 bases at V and 11 bases at J; junction bases unmatched: 17. CDR3 sequence reads: CASSPRDSAQWRYTF. The DNA for the CDR3 is TGTGCCAGCAGTCCCCGGGACAGCGCCCAATGGAGATACACCTTC.

This chain uses TRBV5-1 with TRBJ2-3, with TRBD1 matching 10 bases. The V gene's germline CDR1 is SGHRS and CDR2 YFSETQ. This CDR3 region has 16 residues. V lost 2 bases, J lost 6 bases, and 9 bases stayed unmatched. The CDR3 DNA sequence: TGCGCCAGCAGCTTACAATCGGGACAGGGGTTTGATACGCAGTATTTT. Translating it yields CASSLQSGQGFDTQYF. Full variable domain (missing parts from reference TRBV5-1 and TRBJ2-3): KAGVTQTPRYLIKTRGQQVTLSCSPISGHRSVSWYQQTPGQGLQFLFEYFSETQRNKGNFPGRFSGRQFSNSRSEMNVSTLELGDSALYLCASSLQSGQGFDTQYFGPGTRLTVL.

This clone appeared a few times. The chain joins TRBV11-3 to TRBJ2-5, with D possibly TRBD1 on 6 matching bases. Germline CDR1 reads SGHNT; CDR2 reads YENEEA. V was clipped by 3 bases and J by 1 base, with 18 bases between them. There are 17 residues in the CDR3. CDR3 loop: CASSFFGQGIGQETQYF. The CDR3 DNA reads as TGTGCCAGCAGCTTTTTCGGGCAGGGGATAGGCCAAGAGACCCAGTACTTC.

Only one count was recorded for this clone. J is TRBJ2-7 and V is TRBV7-2, with 11 bases that match TRBD1. There are 15 residues in the CDR3. Germline V gene lookup returns CDR1 SGHTA and CDR2 FQGNSA. V trimming: 4 bases; J trimming: 6 bases; junction bases outside the gene matches: 8. The CDR3 nucleotides read TGTGCCAGCAGCTCCCAGGGACAGGGGGTTGGCGAGCAGTACTTC. It yields the protein CASSSQGQGVGEQYF.

The rearrangement joins TRBV5-1 to TRBJ2-7; TRBD1 is a possible D gene (6 bases). Trimming took off 0 bases at V and 2 bases at J, with 9 bases between the two ends. The CDR3 is made up of 14 amino acids. Germline V gene sequence: CDR1 SGHRS, CDR2 YFSETQ. The CDR3 bases are TGCGCCAGCAGCTTGGAGACAGGCCCCTACGAGCAGTACTTC. The encoded protein is CASSLETGPYEQYF. Using reference TRBV5-1 and TRBJ2-7 for the parts outside the CDR3, the full variable domain is KAGVTQTPRYLIKTRGQQVTLSCSPISGHRSVSWYQQTPGQGLQFLFEYFSETQRNKGNFPGRFSGRQFSNSRSEMNVSTLELGDSALYLCASSLETGPYEQYFGPGTRLTVT.

The chain employs TRBV4-2 and TRBJ2-3, with 7 nucleotides matching TRBD2. Germline-derived CDR1 and CDR2 are LGHNA and YNFKEQ. Trimming took 2 bases from V and 0 from J; bases not matched to a gene: 2. The CDR3 covers 15 residues. CDR3 coding DNA: TGTGCCAGCAGCCAACTAGCGGAGAGCACAGATACGCAGTATTTT. This sequence encodes CASSQLAESTDTQYF.

V usage is TRBV11-2 and J usage is TRBJ2-1; D perhaps matches TRBD2 (6 bases). The CDR3 spans 12 residues. Per the germline V gene, CDR1 is SGHAT and CDR2 is FQNNGV. V was cut by 11 bases and J by 10 bases, with 18 bases left in between. The CDR3 spells CAVNSRLDEQFF. The DNA of the CDR3 is TGTGCCGTCAACTCCCGACTAGACGAGCAGTTCTTC. The entire variable domain, with the rest obtained from reference TRBV11-2 and TRBJ2-1, is as follows: EAGVAQSPRYKIIEKRQSVAFWCNPISGHATLYWYQQILGQGPKLLIQFQNNGVVDDSQLPKDRFSAERLKGVDSTLKIQPAKLEDSAVYLCAVNSRLDEQFFGPGTRLTVL.

V usage is TRBV11-3 and J usage is TRBJ2-1; possibly TRBD2 for D (5 bases). The CDR3 is 14 amino acids. V lost 7 bases and J 1 base, leaving 11 bases between the germline ends. Germline V gives CDR1 SGHNT, CDR2 YENEEA. The CDR3 DNA sequence: TGTGCCAGCACCCGGGGAGTATCCTACAATGAGCAGTTCTTC. Translation: CASTRGVSYNEQFF.

In its sample, this clone was seen a few times. The chain carries TRBV11-3 and TRBJ2-1; possibly TRBD2 for D (5 bases). Trimming removed 6 bases at V and 3 bases at J, with 15 bases between. Germline V gene lookup returns CDR1 SGHNT and CDR2 YENEEA. The CDR3 has 15 amino acids. CDR3 protein: CASSTRGPLYNEQFF. DNA of the CDR3: TGTGCCAGCAGTACTCGCGGGCCCCTCTACAATGAGCAGTTCTTC.

The rearrangement uses TRBV7-9 and TRBJ2-5; a weak D match, TRBD2 (5 bases). CDR1 and CDR2 from the germline V gene are SEHNR and FQNEAQ (reference sequence). The length of the CDR3 is 13 residues. V was cut by 5 bases and J by 9 bases, with 16 bases left in between. The CDR3 reads CASSPRETRSQYF. Written as DNA, the CDR3 is TGTGCCAGCAGCCCCCGGGAAACCAGGTCCCAGTACTTC.

The chain employs TRBV4-1 and TRBJ2-7; D gene ambiguous. The CDR3 is 14 amino acids. The germline V gene encodes CDR1 MGHRA and CDR2 YSYEKL. Between the trimmed V and J ends, which lost 1 base and 0 bases, there was a span of 7 bases. The CDR3 nucleotides are TGCGCCAGCAGCCAAGGCGACATCTCCTACGAGCAGTACTTC. This encodes CASSQGDISYEQYF.

The rearrangement joins TRBV9 to TRBJ2-1; 12 nucleotides agree with TRBD2. This CDR3 is built from 21 residues. The germline gives CDR1 SGDLS, CDR2 YYNGEE. Trimming removed 2 bases from V and 1 base from J; junction bases left unmatched: 16. The CDR3 DNA follows: TGTGCCAGCAGCGTTAGCACAGCAGCCGGCGGACTAGCGGGATCCTACAATGAGCAGTTCTTC. This gives the protein CASSVSTAAGGLAGSYNEQFF.

This chain joins TRBV6-6 and TRBJ2-2; D perhaps matches TRBD2 (6 bases). Trimming pared 1 base from V and 2 bases from J, leaving 8 bases between. Germline V gives CDR1 MNHNY, CDR2 SVGAGI (reference sequence). This CDR3 region has 15 residues. The CDR3 is CASSYYSGNTGELFF. The CDR3 DNA reads as TGTGCCAGCAGTTACTATAGCGGAAACACCGGGGAGCTGTTTTTT.

This clone was counted only a few times. V gene TRBV6-5 combines with J gene TRBJ1-3, with no clear D. V gave up 7 bases and J gave up 4 bases, with 11 bases separating them. This CDR3 is 13 amino acids long. The germline V gene has CDR1 MNHEY and CDR2 SVGAGI. CDR3 protein: CASKRTEGNTIYF. The CDR3 nucleotides are TGTGCCAGCAAGAGAACAGAAGGAAACACCATATATTTT.

The CDR3: CASSHPVSGNTIYF. The CDR3 coding sequence is TGCGCCAGCAGCCACCCCGTCTCTGGAAACACCATATATTTT. The V and J genes are TRBV4-1 and TRBJ1-3; D gene ambiguous. The ends were cut back, 3 bases at V and 0 bases at J, with 6 bases in the middle. Germline-derived CDR1 and CDR2 are MGHRA and YSYEKL. The CDR3 is 14 residues long.

The CDR3 loop reads CASKIGGNSNQPQHF. CDR3 sequence (DNA): TGTGCCAGCAAAATAGGCGGGAACAGCAATCAGCCCCAGCATTTT. The chain joins TRBV13 to TRBJ1-5; D remains unclear. Germline loops: CDR1 PRHDT, CDR2 FYEKMQ (reference sequence). This CDR3 contains 15 residues. Trimming removed 7 bases at V and 1 base at J, with 14 bases between.

The chain joins TRBV6-6 to TRBJ2-7, with 10 bases lining up with TRBD1. The CDR3 sequence is 14 residues long. The trim removed 6 bases at V and 4 bases at J, leaving 6 bases unmatched. CDR1 and CDR2 (germline): MNHNY, SVGAGI (reference sequence). This CDR3 reads CASRGGQGRYEQYF. The CDR3 coding sequence is TGTGCCAGCAGAGGGGGACAGGGGCGATACGAGCAGTACTTC.

This chain joins TRBV10-3 and TRBJ2-5; TRBD2 is a possible D gene (5 bases). The CDR3 extends over 15 amino acids. Trimming shortened V by 3 bases and J by 4 bases, and 15 bases separated the two germline ends. The germline V gene has CDR1 ENHRY and CDR2 SYGVKD. Here the CDR3 reads CAISDREEVGETQYF. CDR3 DNA: TGTGCCATCAGTGATCGGGAAGAGGTCGGAGAGACCCAGTACTTC.

This clone was seen more than once but under ten times. DNA for the CDR3: TGTGCCAGCAGTACCACCAACAGGTTTTTGAACACTGAAGCTTTCTTT. Protein sequence: CASSTTNRFLNTEAFF. The gene calls are TRBV27 and TRBJ1-1; TRBD1 might be the D (5 bases). Germline V gene data show CDR1 as MNHEY and CDR2 as SMNVEV (reference sequence). The V end was cut by 5 bases, the J end by 0 bases, with 16 bases between. The CDR3 covers 16 residues.

V is TRBV6-5 and J is TRBJ2-7, with TRBD2 identical over 7 bases. The J segment lost 3 bases and the V segment lost 6 bases, leaving 5 bases of the junction unmatched. The germline V gene has CDR1 MNHEY and CDR2 SVGAGI. The length of the CDR3 is 13 residues. CDR3 sequence (DNA): TGTGCCAGCAGCCTGCGGGAGAACTACGAGCAGTACTTC. Amino acid sequence: CASSLRENYEQYF.

The chain combines TRBV19 with TRBJ1-5; perhaps TRBD1 as D (5 bases). From germline, CDR1 is LNHDA and CDR2 SQIVND (reference sequence). The CDR3 spans 16 residues. The V end lost 3 bases, the J end lost 2 bases, and 14 bases lay between the germline ends. This chain's CDR3 is CASSIGAGRRNQPQHF. The CDR3 bases are TGTGCCAGTAGTATCGGGGCAGGGAGGCGCAATCAGCCCCAGCATTTT.

This chain uses TRBV6-5 with TRBJ2-1; tentative D call: TRBD2 (5 bases). The V end lost 4 bases, the J end lost 9 bases, and 13 bases lay between the germline ends. CDR1 is MNHEY and CDR2 is SVGAGI in the germline V gene. The CDR3 runs to 13 residues. CDR3 sequence (DNA): TGTGCCAGCAGTTTGACGAGCGGAGGTGAGCAGTTCTTC. Protein: CASSLTSGGEQFF.

The chain combines TRBV11-3 with TRBJ2-3, with 8 nucleotides matching TRBD2. CDR1 is SGHNT and CDR2 is YENEEA in the germline V gene. The V gene end was trimmed by 2 bases and the J gene end by 2 bases; junction bases not matched to a gene: 3. The CDR3 totals 15 residues. As DNA, the CDR3 is TGTGCCAGCAGCTTAACTAGCGGTGCCACAGATACGCAGTATTTT. Its protein is CASSLTSGATDTQYF.

This chain joins TRBV6-4 and TRBJ2-1; 14 positions agree with TRBD2. This CDR3 has 14 amino acids. J gave up 7 bases and V 4 bases, and 0 bases lay outside the gene matches. Germline V gives CDR1 MRHNA, CDR2 SNTAGT. This CDR3 is CASSGLAGGNEQFF. CDR3 DNA: TGTGCCAGCAGTGGACTAGCGGGGGGGAATGAGCAGTTCTTC.

V is TRBV5-1 and J is TRBJ2-7, with 7 bases fitting TRBD2. Germline values: CDR1 SGHRS, CDR2 YFSETQ. CDR3 length: 15 amino acids. V was pared by 4 bases and J by 6 bases, with 13 bases of the junction left unmatched. As DNA, the CDR3 is TGCGCCAGCAGCACCGGGACCCCGGGGGGACGCGAGCAGTACTTC. Translating gives CASSTGTPGGREQYF. Looking up the rest from reference TRBV5-1 and TRBJ2-7 gives the full variable domain: KAGVTQTPRYLIKTRGQQVTLSCSPISGHRSVSWYQQTPGQGLQFLFEYFSETQRNKGNFPGRFSGRQFSNSRSEMNVSTLELGDSALYLCASSTGTPGGREQYFGPGTRLTVT.

The chain uses TRBV11-2 and TRBJ2-1; tentative D call: TRBD1 (5 bases). The V and J ends lost 1 base and 11 bases respectively, with 15 bases between them. From germline, CDR1 is SGHAT and CDR2 FQNNGV. CDR3 length: 14 residues. The CDR3 bases are TGTGCCAGCAGCTTAGGGCAGGGCGGCATTAAGCAGTTCTTC. Translation: CASSLGQGGIKQFF.